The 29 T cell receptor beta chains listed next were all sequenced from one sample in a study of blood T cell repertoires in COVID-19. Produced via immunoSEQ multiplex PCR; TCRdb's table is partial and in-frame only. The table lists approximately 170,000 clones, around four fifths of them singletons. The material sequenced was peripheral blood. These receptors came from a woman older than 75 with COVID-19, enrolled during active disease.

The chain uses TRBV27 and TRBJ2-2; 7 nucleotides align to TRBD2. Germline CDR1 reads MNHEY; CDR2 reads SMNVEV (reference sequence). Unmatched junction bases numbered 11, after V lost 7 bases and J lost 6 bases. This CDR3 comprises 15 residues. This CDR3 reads CASKPNGRSPGELFF. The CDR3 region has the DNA TGTGCCAGCAAACCGAACGGGAGGTCCCCCGGGGAGCTGTTTTTT.

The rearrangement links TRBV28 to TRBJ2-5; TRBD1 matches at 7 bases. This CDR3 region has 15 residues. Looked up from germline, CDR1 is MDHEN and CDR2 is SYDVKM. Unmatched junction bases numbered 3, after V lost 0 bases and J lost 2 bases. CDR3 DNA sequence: TGTGCCAGCAGTTTATGGGCGACAGGGCAAGAGACCCAGTACTTC. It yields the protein CASSLWATGQETQYF.

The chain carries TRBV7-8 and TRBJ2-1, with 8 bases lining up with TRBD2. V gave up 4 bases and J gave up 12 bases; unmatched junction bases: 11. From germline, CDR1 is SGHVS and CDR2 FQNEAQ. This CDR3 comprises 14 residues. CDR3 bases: TGTGCCAGCAGCTACGACTCGGTCGGGAGGGTGCAGTTCTTC. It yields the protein CASSYDSVGRVQFF.

CDR3 nucleotides: TGCGCCAGCAGCCCACCGGGACTAGAGAACACCGGGGAGCTGTTTTTT. Residues: CASSPPGLENTGELFF. V is TRBV5-1 and J is TRBJ2-2; TRBD2 aligns across 8 bases. From germline, CDR1 is SGHRS and CDR2 YFSETQ. Trimming at V came to 4 bases and at J to 1 base, leaving 6 bases not matched to a gene. This CDR3 has 16 amino acids.

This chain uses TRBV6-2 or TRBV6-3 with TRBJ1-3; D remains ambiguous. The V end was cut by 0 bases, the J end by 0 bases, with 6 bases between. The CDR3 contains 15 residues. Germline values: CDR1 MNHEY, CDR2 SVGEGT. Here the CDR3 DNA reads TGTGCCAGCAGTTACTCGCGGGGCTCTGGAAACACCATATATTTT. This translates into CASSYSRGSGNTIYF.

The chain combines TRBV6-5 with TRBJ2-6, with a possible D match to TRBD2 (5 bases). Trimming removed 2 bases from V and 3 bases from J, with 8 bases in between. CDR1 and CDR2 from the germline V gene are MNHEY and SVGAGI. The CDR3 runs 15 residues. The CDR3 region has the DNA TGTGCCAGCAGTTACCGGGGTGGTGGGGCCAACGTCCTGACTTTC. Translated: CASSYRGGGANVLTF.

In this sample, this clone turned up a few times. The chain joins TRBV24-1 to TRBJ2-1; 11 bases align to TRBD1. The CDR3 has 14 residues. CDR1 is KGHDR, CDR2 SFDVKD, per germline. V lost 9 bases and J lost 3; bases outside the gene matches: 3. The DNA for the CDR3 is TGTGCCACCGCGGGACAGGGGGACTACAATGAGCAGTTCTTC. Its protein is CATAGQGDYNEQFF.

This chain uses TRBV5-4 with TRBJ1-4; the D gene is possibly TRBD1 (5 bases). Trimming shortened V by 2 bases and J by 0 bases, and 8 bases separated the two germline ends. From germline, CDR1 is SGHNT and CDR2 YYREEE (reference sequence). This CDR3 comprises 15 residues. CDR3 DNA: TGTGCCAGCAGCTTCGACAGCGCAACTAATGAAAAACTGTTTTTT. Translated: CASSFDSATNEKLFF.

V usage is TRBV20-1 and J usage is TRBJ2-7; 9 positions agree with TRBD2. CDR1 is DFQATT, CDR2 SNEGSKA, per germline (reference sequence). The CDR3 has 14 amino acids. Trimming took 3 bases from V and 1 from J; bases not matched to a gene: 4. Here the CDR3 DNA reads TGCAGTGCTAGTATGACTAGCGGATCCTACGAGCAGTACTTC. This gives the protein CSASMTSGSYEQYF.

The CDR3 is CATRDGQVGEAFF. In DNA, the CDR3 is TGTGCCACCAGGGACGGACAGGTAGGGGAGGCTTTCTTT. The chain combines TRBV15 with TRBJ1-1; TRBD1 agrees at 7 bases. Germline lookup yields CDR1 LNHNV and CDR2 YYDKDF (reference sequence). J was trimmed by 11 bases and V by 6 bases; bases with no gene match: 12. The CDR3 extends over 13 amino acids.

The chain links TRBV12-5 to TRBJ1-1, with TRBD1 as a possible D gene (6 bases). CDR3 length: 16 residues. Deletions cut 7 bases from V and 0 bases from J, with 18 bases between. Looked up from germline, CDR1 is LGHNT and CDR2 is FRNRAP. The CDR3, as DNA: TGTGCTAGTGCCGTTGGGTCGGGGGGCATGAACACTGAAGCTTTCTTT. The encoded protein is CASAVGSGGMNTEAFF.

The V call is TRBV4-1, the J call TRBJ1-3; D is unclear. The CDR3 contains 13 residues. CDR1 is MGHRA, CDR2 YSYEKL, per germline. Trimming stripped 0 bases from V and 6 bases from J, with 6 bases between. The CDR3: CASSQEQLNTIYF. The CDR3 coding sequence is TGCGCCAGCAGCCAAGAACAGTTAAACACCATATATTTT.

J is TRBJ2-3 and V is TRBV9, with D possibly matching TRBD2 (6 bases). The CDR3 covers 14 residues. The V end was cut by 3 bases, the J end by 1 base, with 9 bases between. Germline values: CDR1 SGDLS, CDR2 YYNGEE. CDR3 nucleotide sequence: TGTGCCAGCAGCGGCCCGGGGGGCACAGATACGCAGTATTTT. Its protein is CASSGPGGTDTQYF.

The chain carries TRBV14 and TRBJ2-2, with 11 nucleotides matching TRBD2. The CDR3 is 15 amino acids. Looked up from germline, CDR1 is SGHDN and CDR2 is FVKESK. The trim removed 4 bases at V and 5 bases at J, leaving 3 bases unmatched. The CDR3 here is CASSRLAGGTGELFF. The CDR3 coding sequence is TGTGCCAGCAGCCGGTTAGCGGGGGGGACCGGGGAGCTGTTTTTT.

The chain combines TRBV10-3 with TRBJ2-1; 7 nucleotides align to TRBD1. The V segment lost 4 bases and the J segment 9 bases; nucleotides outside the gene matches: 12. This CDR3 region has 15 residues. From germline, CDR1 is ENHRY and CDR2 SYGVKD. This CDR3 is CAISGTSGDSIEQFF. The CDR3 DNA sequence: TGTGCCATCAGTGGAACTAGTGGGGACAGTATTGAGCAGTTCTTC.

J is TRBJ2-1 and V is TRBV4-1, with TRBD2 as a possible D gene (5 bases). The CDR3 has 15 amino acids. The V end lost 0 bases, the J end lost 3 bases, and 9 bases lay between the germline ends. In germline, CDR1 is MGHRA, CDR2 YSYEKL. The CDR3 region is CASSQETGFYNEQFF. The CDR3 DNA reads TGCGCCAGCAGCCAAGAAACGGGGTTCTACAATGAGCAGTTCTTC.

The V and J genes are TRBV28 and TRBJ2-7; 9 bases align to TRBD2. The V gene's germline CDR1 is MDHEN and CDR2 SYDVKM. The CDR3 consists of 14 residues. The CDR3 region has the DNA TGTGCTGCATTCTCTAGCGGGGTTCCCTACGAGCAGTACTTC. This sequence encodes CAAFSSGVPYEQYF.

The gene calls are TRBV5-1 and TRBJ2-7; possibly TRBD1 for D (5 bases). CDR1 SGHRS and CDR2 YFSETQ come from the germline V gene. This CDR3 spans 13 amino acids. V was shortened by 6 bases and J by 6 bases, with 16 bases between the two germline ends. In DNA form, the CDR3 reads TGCGCCAGCATGGCAGGGTGGTCAGGCGAGCAGTACTTC. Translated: CASMAGWSGEQYF.

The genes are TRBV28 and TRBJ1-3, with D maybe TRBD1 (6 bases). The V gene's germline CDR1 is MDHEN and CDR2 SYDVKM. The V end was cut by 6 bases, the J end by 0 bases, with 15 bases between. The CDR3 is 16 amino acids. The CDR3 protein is CASSTDRHHSGNTIYF. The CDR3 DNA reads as TGTGCCAGCAGCACCGACAGGCACCACTCTGGAAACACCATATATTTT.

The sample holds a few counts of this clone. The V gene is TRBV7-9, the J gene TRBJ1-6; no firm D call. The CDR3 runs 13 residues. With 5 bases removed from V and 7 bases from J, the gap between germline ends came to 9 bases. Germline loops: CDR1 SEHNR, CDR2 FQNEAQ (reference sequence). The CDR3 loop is CASSDGWNSPLHF. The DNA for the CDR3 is TGTGCCAGCAGCGACGGGTGGAATTCACCCCTCCACTTT.

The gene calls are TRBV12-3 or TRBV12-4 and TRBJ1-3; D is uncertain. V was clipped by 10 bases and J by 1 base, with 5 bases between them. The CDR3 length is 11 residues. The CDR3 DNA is TGTGCCACCACATCTGGAAACACCATATATTTT. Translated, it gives CATTSGNTIYF.

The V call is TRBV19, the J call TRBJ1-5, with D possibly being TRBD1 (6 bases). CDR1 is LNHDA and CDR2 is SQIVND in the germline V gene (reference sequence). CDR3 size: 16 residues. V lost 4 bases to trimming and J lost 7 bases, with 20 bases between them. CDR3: CASSTTDSTTTQPQHF. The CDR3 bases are TGTGCCAGTAGTACTACGGACAGTACGACGACCCAGCCCCAGCATTTT. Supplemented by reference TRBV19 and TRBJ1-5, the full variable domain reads DGGITQSPKYLFRKEGQNVTLSCEQNLNHDAMYWYRQDPGQGLRLIYYSQIVNDFQKGDIAEGYSVSREKKESFPLTVTSAQKNPTAFYLCASSTTDSTTTQPQHFGDGTRLSIL.

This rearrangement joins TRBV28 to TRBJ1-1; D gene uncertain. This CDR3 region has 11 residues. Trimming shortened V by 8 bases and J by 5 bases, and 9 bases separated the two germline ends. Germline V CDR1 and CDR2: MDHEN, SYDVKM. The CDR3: CASGGETEAFF. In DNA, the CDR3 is TGTGCCAGCGGAGGAGAAACTGAAGCTTTCTTT.

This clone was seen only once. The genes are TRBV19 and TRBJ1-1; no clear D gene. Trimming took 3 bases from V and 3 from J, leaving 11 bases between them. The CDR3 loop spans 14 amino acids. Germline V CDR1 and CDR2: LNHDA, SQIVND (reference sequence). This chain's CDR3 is CASSMLGGDTEAFF. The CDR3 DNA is TGTGCCAGTAGTATGCTAGGCGGAGACACTGAAGCTTTCTTT.

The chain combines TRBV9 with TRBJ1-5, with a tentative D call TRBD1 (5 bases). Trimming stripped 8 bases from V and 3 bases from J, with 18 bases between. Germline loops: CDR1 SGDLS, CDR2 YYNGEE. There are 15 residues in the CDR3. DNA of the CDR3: TGTGCCAGTTCCTCCCTCGACAGCCTCAATCAGCCCCAGCATTTT. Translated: CASSSLDSLNQPQHF.

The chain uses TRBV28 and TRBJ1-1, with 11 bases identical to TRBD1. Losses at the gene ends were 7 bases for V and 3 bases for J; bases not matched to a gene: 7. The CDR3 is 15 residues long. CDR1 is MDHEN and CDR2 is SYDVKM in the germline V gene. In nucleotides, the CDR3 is TGTGCCAGCAATGTACCGGGACAGGGGGACACTGAAGCTTTCTTT. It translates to CASNVPGQGDTEAFF. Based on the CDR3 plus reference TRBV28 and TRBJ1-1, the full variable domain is DVKVTQSSRYLVKRTGEKVFLECVQDMDHENMFWYRQDPGLGLRLIYFSYDVKMKEKGDIPEGYSVSREKKERFSLILESASTNQTSMYLCASNVPGQGDTEAFFGQGTRLTVV.

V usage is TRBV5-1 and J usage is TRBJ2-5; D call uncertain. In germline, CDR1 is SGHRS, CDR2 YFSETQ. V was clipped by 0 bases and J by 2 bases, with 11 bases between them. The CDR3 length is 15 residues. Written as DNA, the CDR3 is TGCGCCAGCAGCTTGGGAGGCCGAGCTCAAGAGACCCAGTACTTC. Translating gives CASSLGGRAQETQYF. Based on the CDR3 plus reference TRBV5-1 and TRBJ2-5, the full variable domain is KAGVTQTPRYLIKTRGQQVTLSCSPISGHRSVSWYQQTPGQGLQFLFEYFSETQRNKGNFPGRFSGRQFSNSRSEMNVSTLELGDSALYLCASSLGGRAQETQYFGPGTRLLVL.

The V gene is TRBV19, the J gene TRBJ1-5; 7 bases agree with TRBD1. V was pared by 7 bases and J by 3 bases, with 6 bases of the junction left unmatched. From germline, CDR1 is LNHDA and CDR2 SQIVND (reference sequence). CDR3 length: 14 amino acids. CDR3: CASKGAGHNQPQHF. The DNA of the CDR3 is TGTGCCAGTAAGGGGGCAGGACACAATCAGCCCCAGCATTTT.

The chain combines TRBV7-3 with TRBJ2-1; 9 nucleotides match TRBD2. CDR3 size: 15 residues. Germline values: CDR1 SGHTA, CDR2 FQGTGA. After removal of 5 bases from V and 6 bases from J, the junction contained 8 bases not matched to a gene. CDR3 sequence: CASSPRTSAPNEQFF. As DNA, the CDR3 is TGTGCCAGCAGCCCCAGGACTAGCGCTCCCAATGAGCAGTTCTTC.